The present T cell receptor (beta chain) was sequenced within a study of T cell responses to AZD1222 COVID-19 vaccine. Study conclusions and caveats: The sample set comprised mostly white British donors with more females, and clonal diversity was possibly underestimated. Baseline seropositives among AZD1222 recipients totaled only five to seven.

The CDR3 is 14 amino acids. Germline CDR1 and CDR2: MDHEN and SYDVKM. V lost 2 bases and J 1 base, leaving 8 bases between the germline ends. Concerning this clone: The antigen remains unidentified.

Profiling relied on immunoSEQ multiplex PCR, and the TCRdb table lists in-frame clones only, not all of them. This sample has about 140,000 clones, with about nine tenths found just once. The sequencing here drew on peripheral blood, taken 28 days after the second AZD1222 dose. This TCR came from an adult who received the AZD1222 COVID-19 vaccine. V gene TRBV28 combines with J gene TRBJ1-1; a weak D match, TRBD1 (6 bases). The CDR3 protein is CASSLGQSNTEAFF. CDR3 bases: TGTGCCAGCAGTTTAGGACAGTCGAACACTGAAGCTTTCTTT.